Following are 27 T cell receptor beta chains from one sample sequenced in a study of T cells after yellow fever vaccination. TCRdb processed the 5' RACE reads anew with MiXCR; each CDR3 protein has one entry. The table has around 610,000 distinct CDR3 sequences, approximately 13% seen once. The sample in question was PBMCs, obtained on the day of the yellow fever booster vaccination. Receptor source: a man under 40 who received the YFV17D yellow fever vaccine.

This clonotype came up a few times. The rearrangement uses TRBV20-1 and TRBJ2-1; 11 bases are shared with TRBD2. This CDR3 has 16 residues. CDR1 and CDR2 from the germline V gene are DFQATT and SNEGSKA (reference sequence). Trimming cost V 6 bases and J 3 bases; bases outside gene matches: 10. The DNA of the CDR3 is TGCAGTGCGGGTGGACTAGCGGGCCAAGTCTACAATGAGCAGTTCTTC. As protein: CSAGGLAGQVYNEQFF.

This clonotype was recorded a few times. The chain recombines TRBV10-3 with TRBJ2-7; unclear D gene. Trimming left V 5 bases short and J 5 bases short, with 10 bases between. Germline V gene data show CDR1 as ENHRY and CDR2 as SYGVKD. The CDR3 extends over 12 amino acids. The CDR3: CAISRTTDEQYF. The CDR3, as DNA: TGTGCCATCAGTCGGACCACCGACGAGCAGTACTTC.

This clonotype has just a few counts. The chain combines TRBV9 with TRBJ2-2; D gene uncertain. There are 14 residues in the CDR3. V lost 0 bases and J lost 2, with 5 bases in between. CDR1 is SGDLS and CDR2 is YYNGEE in the germline V gene. Written as DNA, the CDR3 is TGTGCCAGCAGCGTAGGGACCAACACCGGGGAGCTGTTTTTT. Translated: CASSVGTNTGELFF.

This clonotype has just a few counts. The CDR3 reads CASSSLAGGGTDTQYF. The CDR3 coding sequence is TGTGCCAGCAGTTCCCTAGCGGGAGGGGGCACAGATACGCAGTATTTT. The rearrangement uses TRBV6-5 and TRBJ2-3; TRBD2 aligns across 12 bases. The CDR3 consists of 16 residues. In germline, CDR1 is MNHEY, CDR2 SVGAGI. V gave up 4 bases and J gave up 1 base; unmatched junction bases: 3.

Many counts were recorded for this clonotype. The J gene is TRBJ2-3, the V gene TRBV24-1; a weak D match, TRBD2 (5 bases). Germline CDR1 is KGHDR and CDR2 is SFDVKD. Between the trimmed V and J ends, which lost 1 base and 5 bases, there was a span of 6 bases. The CDR3 has 13 amino acids. The CDR3 DNA is TGTGCCACCAGTGATTTACGGGGAGATACGCAGTATTTT. Its protein is CATSDLRGDTQYF.

This sequence joins TRBV7-2 and TRBJ2-3; TRBD2 aligns across 7 bases. V gave up 3 bases and J gave up 5 bases; unmatched junction bases: 8. Germline lookup yields CDR1 SGHTA and CDR2 FQGNSA. CDR3 length: 15 residues. The CDR3: CASSFPTSLVDTQYF. The DNA for the CDR3 is TGTGCCAGCAGCTTCCCGACTAGCCTCGTAGATACGCAGTATTTT.

This chain connects TRBV24-1 to TRBJ1-2; a possible D gene is TRBD1 (6 bases). V lost 4 bases and J 6 bases, leaving 11 bases between the germline ends. The V gene's germline CDR1 is KGHDR and CDR2 SFDVKD. The CDR3 length is 13 residues. The CDR3 DNA reads TGTGCCACCAGTGACCCCACAGGGAATGGCTACACCTTC. It encodes CATSDPTGNGYTF.

The chain combines TRBV3-1 with TRBJ1-1; D gene uncertain. The germline CDR1 and CDR2 sequences are LGHDT and YNNKEL (reference sequence). The CDR3 length is 22 residues. The germline V and J ends were trimmed by 1 base and 2 bases, with 32 bases remaining between them. CDR3 sequence (DNA): TGTGCCAGCAGCCAAGTTTCGTATATCGTGGTGCAGAGACCCTACTCAAACACTGAAGCTTTCTTT. Translating it yields CASSQVSYIVVQRPYSNTEAFF.

This clonotype was detected only a few times. This chain links TRBV2 with TRBJ2-2, with D possibly matching TRBD1 (6 bases). The CDR3 spans 12 residues. Per germline, CDR1 SNHLY and CDR2 FYNNEI. The V end was cut by 7 bases, the J end by 6 bases, with 9 bases between. The CDR3 DNA follows: TGTGCCAGCATTACAGGGTCCGGGGAGCTGTTTTTT. This sequence encodes CASITGSGELFF.

This clonotype was counted a few times. The rearrangement links TRBV19 to TRBJ1-2, with D perhaps matching TRBD1 (6 bases). The CDR3 length is 14 residues. The germline V gene encodes CDR1 LNHDA and CDR2 SQIVND (reference sequence). V was pared by 5 bases and J by 8 bases, with 18 bases between. The CDR3 nucleotides are TGTGCCAGTAGTGCCCTCCGGACAGAAGGGGGCTACACCTTC. This translates into CASSALRTEGGYTF.

This clonotype showed up just a few times. The CDR3 nucleotides read TGCAGTGCCCGGGGCCTCGTAAGAGGAGAGCAGTTCTTC. Translation: CSARGLVRGEQFF. The gene calls are TRBV20-1 and TRBJ2-1; D is possibly TRBD1 or TRBD2 (5 bases each). Trimming pared 6 bases from V and 10 bases from J, leaving 19 bases between. The germline CDR1 and CDR2 sequences are DFQATT and SNEGSKA (reference sequence). The CDR3 loop spans 13 amino acids.

This sequence joins TRBV15 and TRBJ2-5, with a weak D call TRBD2 (7 bases). Germline CDR1 reads LNHNV; CDR2 reads YYDKDF (reference sequence). V lost 1 base and J 4 bases, leaving 19 bases between the germline ends. The CDR3 contains 17 residues. CDR3 amino acids: CATSRVVGGASRETQYF. The CDR3 bases are TGTGCCACCAGCAGAGTGGTAGGGGGGGCTTCGAGAGAGACCCAGTACTTC.

CDR3 protein: CASSRRQDTEAFF. In DNA, the CDR3 is TGTGCCAGCAGCAGAAGACAGGACACTGAAGCTTTCTTT. This rearrangement joins TRBV13 to TRBJ1-1; a weak D match, TRBD1 (6 bases). The V and J ends lost 5 bases and 3 bases respectively, with 10 bases between them. Looked up from germline, CDR1 is PRHDT and CDR2 is FYEKMQ (reference sequence). The CDR3 covers 13 residues.

V and J are TRBV5-1 and TRBJ2-7; no clear D gene. This CDR3 spans 14 amino acids. CDR1 SGHRS and CDR2 YFSETQ come from the germline V gene. Trimming left V 3 bases short and J 4 bases short, with 14 bases between. In nucleotides, the CDR3 is TGCGCCAGCAGCTCGTATCAAGACTCATACGAGCAGTACTTC. Translating it yields CASSSYQDSYEQYF.

The chain employs TRBV6-5 and TRBJ2-2; D is undetermined. Between the trimmed V and J ends, which lost 2 bases and 4 bases, there was a span of 8 bases. This CDR3 region has 14 residues. Germline CDR1 is MNHEY and CDR2 is SVGAGI. The CDR3 DNA reads as TGTGCCAGCAGTTACCCGACGGTCACCGGGGAGCTGTTTTTT. It encodes CASSYPTVTGELFF.

This clonotype appeared a few times. The chain is built from TRBV5-4 and TRBJ2-5, with unresolved D. CDR3 size: 16 residues. V dropped 0 bases and J dropped 3 bases, with 15 bases sitting between them. The germline gives CDR1 SGHNT, CDR2 YYREEE (reference sequence). DNA of the CDR3: TGTGCCAGCAGCTTGGGGGCCAAGGTTGAGGAAGAGACCCAGTACTTC. This sequence encodes CASSLGAKVEEETQYF.

As for this clonotype: A single base separates this from a much larger clone, so it may be a read error. The chain uses TRBV29-1 and TRBJ2-3; 8 bases agree with TRBD1. Germline V gene lookup returns CDR1 SQVTM and CDR2 ANQGSEA. This CDR3 is 13 amino acids long. V gave up 7 bases and J gave up 1 base; unmatched junction bases: 4. The CDR3 region has the DNA TGCAGCGCTGTGGACAGGGGCACAGATACGCAGTATTTT. Encoded protein: CSAVDRGTDTQYF.

V gene TRBV19 combines with J gene TRBJ1-1, with unresolved D. The CDR3 has 14 amino acids. V was trimmed by 0 bases and J by 0 bases, leaving 5 bases between them. The V gene's germline CDR1 is LNHDA and CDR2 SQIVND (reference sequence). This CDR3 reads CASSIDSVNTEAFF. CDR3 in DNA: TGTGCCAGTAGTATAGATTCGGTGAACACTGAAGCTTTCTTT.

This rearrangement joins TRBV6-5 to TRBJ1-6; no firm D call. Germline loops: CDR1 MNHEY, CDR2 SVGAGI. The CDR3 totals 12 residues. The V end was cut by 5 bases, the J end by 9 bases, with 8 bases between. In nucleotides, the CDR3 is TGTGCCAGCAGTGGGTTGGGTTCACCCCTCCACTTT. This encodes CASSGLGSPLHF.

This clonotype occurred a few times. CDR3 loop: CASSELVPPDNYGYTF. The CDR3 DNA reads as TGTGCCAGCAGTGAACTGGTTCCTCCAGATAACTATGGCTACACCTTC. This rearrangement joins TRBV6-1 to TRBJ1-2; D is undetermined. CDR3 size: 16 residues. With 2 bases removed from V and 1 base from J, the gap between germline ends came to 14 bases. The germline gives CDR1 MNHNS, CDR2 SASEGT.

This clonotype was counted between two and nine times. This chain uses TRBV29-1 with TRBJ2-3; D ambiguous. There are 11 residues in the CDR3. Germline CDR1 and CDR2: SQVTM and ANQGSEA. V was shortened by 8 bases and J by 4 bases, with 10 bases between the two germline ends. CDR3 sequence: CSFRRSDTQYF. Written as DNA, the CDR3 is TGCAGCTTCCGAAGGTCAGATACGCAGTATTTT.

The table lists this clonotype with a few counts. This chain joins TRBV5-4 and TRBJ1-6, with D unresolved. This CDR3 spans 17 amino acids. V was shortened by 0 bases and J by 0 bases, with 10 bases between the two germline ends. The germline V gene encodes CDR1 SGHNT and CDR2 YYREEE (reference sequence). In DNA, the CDR3 is TGTGCCAGCAGCTTGGGTCGGGAGAGCTCCTATAATTCACCCCTCCACTTT. This sequence encodes CASSLGRESSYNSPLHF. Supplemented by reference TRBV5-4 and TRBJ1-6, the full variable domain reads ETGVTQSPTHLIKTRGQQVTLRCSSQSGHNTVSWYQQALGQGPQFIFQYYREEENGRGNFPPRFSGLQFPNYSSELNVNALELDDSALYLCASSLGRESSYNSPLHFGNGTRLTVT.

This clonotype has ten or more counts. The chain has TRBV15 and TRBJ2-1, with D possibly TRBD1 on 6 matching bases. Germline assignment: CDR1 LNHNV and CDR2 YYDKDF (reference sequence). V lost 8 bases and J 4 bases, leaving 15 bases between the germline ends. There are 14 residues in the CDR3. CDR3 amino acids: CATELRTAYNEQFF. DNA of the CDR3: TGTGCCACCGAACTTCGGACAGCTTACAATGAGCAGTTCTTC. Full variable domain (remainder filled in from reference TRBV15 and TRBJ2-1): DAMVIQNPRYQVTQFGKPVTLSCSQTLNHNVMYWYQQKSSQAPKLLFHYYDKDFNNEADTPDNFQSRRPNTSFCFLDIRSPGLGDTAMYLCATELRTAYNEQFFGPGTRLTVL.

The genes are TRBV18 and TRBJ1-1, with 8 bases identical to TRBD1. The CDR3 contains 14 residues. Trimming cost V 3 bases and J 5 bases; bases outside gene matches: 5. Germline CDR1 and CDR2: KGHSH and LQKENI. In DNA, the CDR3 is TGTGCCAGCTCACCCTCCAGGGGGCGGACTGAAGCTTTCTTT. It codes for CASSPSRGRTEAFF.

The chain recombines TRBV2 with TRBJ1-1, with 10 positions matching TRBD1. CDR1 SNHLY and CDR2 FYNNEI come from the germline V gene. V lost 6 bases, J lost 6 bases, and 13 bases stayed unmatched. The CDR3 contains 16 residues. CDR3 sequence reads: CASSPRTGGSFPEAFF. The CDR3 bases are TGTGCCAGCAGCCCAAGGACAGGGGGAAGTTTTCCTGAAGCTTTCTTT. Together with reference TRBV2 and TRBJ1-1, the CDR3 gives the full variable domain: EPEVTQTPSHQVTQMGQEVILRCVPISNHLYFYWYRQILGQKVEFLVSFYNNEISEKSEIFDDQFSVERPDGSNFTLKIRSTKLEDSAMYFCASSPRTGGSFPEAFFGQGTRLTVV.

This clonotype was seen more than once but under ten times. The rearrangement joins TRBV15 to TRBJ2-7; D is uncertain. V lost 0 bases and J lost 1, with 10 bases in between. The CDR3 loop spans 15 amino acids. Germline V gives CDR1 LNHNV, CDR2 YYDKDF (reference sequence). The CDR3 bases are TGTGCCACCAGCAGAGAAGAAGCCCTTTCCTACGAGCAGTACTTC. This encodes CATSREEALSYEQYF.

This chain uses TRBV7-2 with TRBJ2-1; the match to TRBD2 covers 7 bases. With V trimmed by 7 bases and J by 0 bases, 9 bases remained unmatched. The CDR3 is 16 residues long. Germline V gene lookup returns CDR1 SGHTA and CDR2 FQGNSA. The CDR3 here is CASILTGGSSYNEQFF. CDR3 bases: TGTGCCAGCATCCTCACCGGCGGGAGCTCCTACAATGAGCAGTTCTTC.